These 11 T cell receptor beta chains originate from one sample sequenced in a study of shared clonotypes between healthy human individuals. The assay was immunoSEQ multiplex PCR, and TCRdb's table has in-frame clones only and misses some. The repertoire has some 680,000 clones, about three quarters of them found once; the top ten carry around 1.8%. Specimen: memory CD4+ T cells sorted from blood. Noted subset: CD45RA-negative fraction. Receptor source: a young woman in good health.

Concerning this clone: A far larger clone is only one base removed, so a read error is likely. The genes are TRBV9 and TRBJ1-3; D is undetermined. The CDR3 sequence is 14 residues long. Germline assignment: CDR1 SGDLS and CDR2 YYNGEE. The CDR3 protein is CASGVNSQGNTIYF. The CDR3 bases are TGTGCCAGCGGCGTAAACAGCCAAGGAAACACCATATATTTT.

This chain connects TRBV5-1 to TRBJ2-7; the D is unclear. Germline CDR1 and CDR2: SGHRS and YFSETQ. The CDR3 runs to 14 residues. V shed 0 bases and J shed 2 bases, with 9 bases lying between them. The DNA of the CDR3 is TGCGCCAGCAGCTTGGCCGGCGCCGCCTACGAGCAGTACTTC. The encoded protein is CASSLAGAAYEQYF.

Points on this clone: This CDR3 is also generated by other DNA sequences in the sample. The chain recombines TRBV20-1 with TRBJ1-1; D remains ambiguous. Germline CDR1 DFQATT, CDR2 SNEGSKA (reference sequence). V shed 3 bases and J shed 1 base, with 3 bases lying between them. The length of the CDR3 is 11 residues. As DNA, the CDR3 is TGCAGTGCTAGTCAGAACACTGAAGCTTTCTTT. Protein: CSASQNTEAFF.

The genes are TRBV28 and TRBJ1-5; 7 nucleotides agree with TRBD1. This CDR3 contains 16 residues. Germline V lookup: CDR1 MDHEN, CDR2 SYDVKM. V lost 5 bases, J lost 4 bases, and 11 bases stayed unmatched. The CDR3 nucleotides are TGTGCCAGCAGTACCCACAGGGGAGGAGTGAATCAGCCCCAGCATTTT. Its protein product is CASSTHRGGVNQPQHF.

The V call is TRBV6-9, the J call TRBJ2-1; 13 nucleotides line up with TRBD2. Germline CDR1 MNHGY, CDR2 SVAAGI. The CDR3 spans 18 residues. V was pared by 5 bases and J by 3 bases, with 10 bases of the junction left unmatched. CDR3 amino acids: CASSRRTSGSSFYNEQFF. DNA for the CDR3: TGTGCCAGCAGTCGACGGACTAGCGGGAGTTCTTTCTACAATGAGCAGTTCTTC.

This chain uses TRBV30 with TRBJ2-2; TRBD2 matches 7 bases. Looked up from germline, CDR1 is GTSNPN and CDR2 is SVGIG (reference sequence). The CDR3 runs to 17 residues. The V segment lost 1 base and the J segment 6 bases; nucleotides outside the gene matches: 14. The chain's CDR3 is CAWSGAGEGQKAGELFF. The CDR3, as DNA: TGTGCCTGGAGTGGAGCTGGGGAGGGGCAAAAGGCCGGGGAGCTGTTTTTT. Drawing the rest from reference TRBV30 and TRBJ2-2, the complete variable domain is SQTIHQWPATLVQPVGSPLSLECTVEGTSNPNLYWYRQAAGRGLQLLFYSVGIGQISSEVPQNLSASRPQDRQFILSSKKLLLSDSGFYLCAWSGAGEGQKAGELFFGEGSRLTVL.

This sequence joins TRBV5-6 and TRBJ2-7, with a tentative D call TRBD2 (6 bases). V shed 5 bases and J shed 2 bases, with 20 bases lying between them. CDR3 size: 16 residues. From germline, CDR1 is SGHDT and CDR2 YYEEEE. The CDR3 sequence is CASSLTWDSATYEQYF. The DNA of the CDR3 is TGTGCCAGCAGTTTAACTTGGGACTCAGCAACCTACGAGCAGTACTTC.

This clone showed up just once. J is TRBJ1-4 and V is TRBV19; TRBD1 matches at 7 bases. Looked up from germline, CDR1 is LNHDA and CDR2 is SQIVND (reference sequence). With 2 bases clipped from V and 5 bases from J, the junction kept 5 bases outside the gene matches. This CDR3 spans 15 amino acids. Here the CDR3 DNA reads TGTGCCAGTAGTATAAAGTCGACAGGGAATGAAAAACTGTTTTTT. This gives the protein CASSIKSTGNEKLFF.

The CDR3 DNA is TGTGCCAGCAGTGAAGGCGGGGCAGGTTATAGCACAGATACGCAGTATTTT. Amino acid sequence: CASSEGGAGYSTDTQYF. The V and J genes are TRBV25-1 and TRBJ2-3; D is possibly TRBD2 (6 bases). This CDR3 spans 17 amino acids. Between the trimmed V and J ends, which lost 2 bases and 0 bases, there was a span of 15 bases. Germline V CDR1 and CDR2: MGHDK, SYGVNS.

CDR3 DNA sequence: TGTGCCAGCAGCTTGCAGAGCTCTGGAAACACCATATATTTT. Translated: CASSLQSSGNTIYF. This sequence joins TRBV5-4 and TRBJ1-3, with no clear D. The V gene's germline CDR1 is SGHNT and CDR2 YYREEE (reference sequence). V was shortened by 1 base and J by 0 bases, with 5 bases between the two germline ends. CDR3 length: 14 residues.

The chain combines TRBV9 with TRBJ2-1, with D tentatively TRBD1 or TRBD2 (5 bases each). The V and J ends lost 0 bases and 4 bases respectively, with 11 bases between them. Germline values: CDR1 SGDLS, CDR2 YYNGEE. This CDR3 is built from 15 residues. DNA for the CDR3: TGTGCCAGCAGCGTAGTAGAGGGGTCATACAATGAGCAGTTCTTC. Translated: CASSVVEGSYNEQFF.